This T cell receptor (beta chain) appears in the sequencing data of a study of CD8+ T cells in alopecia areata. Stated treatment: oral pan-JAK inhibitor, 5-10 mg twice daily. Individuals with alopecia areata gave both lesional scalp punch biopsies and peripheral blood for collection. This CDR3 region has 14 residues. Germline CDR1 reads WSHSY; CDR2 reads SAAADI. The V and J ends lost 4 bases and 6 bases respectively, with 15 bases between them. Following RNA extraction, reverse transcription yielded cDNA that acted as the sequencing template. Libraries were prepared by immunoSEQ multiplex PCR; TCRdb keeps only in-frame clonotypes and omits some of them. The data hold around 2,000 clones, with 75% to 80% observed a single time.

The gene calls are TRBV10-2 and TRBJ1-1, with D tentatively TRBD1 (5 bases). The clonotype was recovered from a human donor with alopecia areata. The sample in question was skin, obtained at week 44, from a patient treated with tofacitinib. The CDR3 region has the DNA TGCGCCAGCAGTGTAGAGGGGCCTAGCGCTGAAGCTTTCTTT. It yields the protein CASSVEGPSAEAFF.